The source of this TCR beta chain is a study of OX40 agonist ivuxolimab in advanced cancers. Study observations and caveats: Low clonal expansion, among the lowest seen, marked partial responders at 0.1-3.0 mg/kg.

Concerning this clone: The antigen is unknown.

The V and J ends lost 0 bases and 0 bases respectively, with 15 bases between them. From germline, CDR1 is LGHNA and CDR2 YNFKEQ. The CDR3 has 17 residues. Some clones are missing from TCRdb's copy, which holds only in-frame ones; the method was immunoSEQ multiplex PCR. The table lists around 68,000 clones, 80% to 95% of them singletons. Sequencing used CD4+ or CD8+ T cells sorted from blood, obtained in a trial of the OX40 agonist ivuxolimab. The receptor comes from an adult with an advanced solid tumor such as melanoma, head and neck, liver or kidney cancer. This chain joins TRBV4-2 and TRBJ2-7; D is perhaps TRBD2 (7 bases). CDR3 in amino acids: CASSQEGGGRGSYEQYF. For the CDR3, the DNA is TGTGCCAGCAGCCAAGAAGGGGGGGGACGGGGCTCCTACGAGCAGTACTTC.